The sequence of this T cell receptor beta chain was determined in a study of tumor and adjacent non-tumor tissue in lung cancer (dated 2018 in TCRdb). In terms of the full investigation: By cancer type, the cohort comprised some twelve adenocarcinoma patients, 2 squamous cell carcinoma patients and 1 small cell lung cancer patient. Some 31 paired specimens, one tumor and one normal lung sample per patient, were profiled by TCRbeta CDR3 sequencing. Using bulk TCRbeta repertoires from around 15 lung cancer patients, the study set lung tumor tissue side by side with matched distant non-tumor lung tissue. Ages among the 15 or so patients ranged from roughly 31 to 80 years, there were roughly ten men and 5 women, and disease was at TNM stage I to III. A total of some 130,000,000 productive TCRbeta reads were generated by sequencing, corresponding to an average of about 4.2 million reads per sample. General conclusions and limits of the study: The methods do not name the sequencing platform or mention unique molecular identifiers. The cohort had only about 16 patients, and the authors noted that larger samples and more detailed clinical data are needed. In normal lung, the top 100 clones accounted for a significantly larger cumulative share of the repertoire than in tumor tissue. Peripheral blood was not sequenced, so blood TCRbeta repertoires in these lung cancer patients were not examined. Significantly higher TCR diversity was found in younger patients, and higher tumor TCR diversity was associated with shorter overall and disease-free survival. Tumor tissue showed significantly higher TCR diversity (inverse Simpson) than normal lung tissue, at 431.37 vs 166.20 (P = 0.0075, Mann-Whitney U test).

Of note for this clonotype: What antigen it recognizes has not been identified. No quality values exist for individual bases; no much larger clone is one base distant.

The library relied on multiplex PCR. These reads were obtained on an Illumina HiSeq 2500. TCRbeta libraries were built by three rounds of nested PCR using primers (Table S4), following protocols modified from ARM-PCR. Before sequencing, PCR products of 200-500 bp were excised from the gel and purified with the QIAquick gel extraction kit. The original methods were these. Trimmomatic was used to clean the reads, FLASH merged the cleaned reads into complete CDR3 sequences, and MiTCR assigned the sequences to V(D)J germline segments. Clonal diversity was computed as the inverse Simpson's index with VDJtools. In-frame sequences without a premature stop codon were defined as productive reads. The raw public reads went through TCRdb reprocessing: fastp at Q25, MiXCR clone calling, in-frame beta chains kept. When rows share a CDR3 protein, they turn into one entry using the most common DNA and genes. Clone size and V and J calls follow TCRdb, not the original study. The sample yields some 90,000 distinct CDR3 sequences; 61% were counted once. The ten largest make up about 15% of the sample.

CDR1 MNHNS and CDR2 SASEGT were looked up in the germline V gene. The CDR3 sequence holds 14 residues, the cysteine and phenylalanine included. Of the read, only the CDR3 DNA is kept; its 42 bases are in frame from base 1. Germline trimming: 10 bases from V, 7 bases from J; junction bases outside gene matches: 11. Bulk unsorted tissue served as the source for RNA extraction, and RNA quality was assessed using a NanoDrop ND-1000 and an Agilent 2100. All donors had newly diagnosed lung cancer, had not received prior chemotherapy, and were admitted for thoracic surgery in China between August and November 2014. The study excluded patients who had received radiotherapy or chemotherapy before or who had another cancer at the same time. Surgical tissue pieces of about 1-2.3 cm3 were preserved in RNAlater solution and were kept at -80 degrees C until use.

The V gene is TRBV6-1 and the J gene is TRBJ2-7; 12 central bases correspond to TRBD1. Sequencing used lung tumor tissue. The sequence was collected from a man between 65 and 85 years old with non-small cell lung cancer. DNA sequence: TGTGCCAACTGCTCCGGGACAGGGGGCCGGGAGCAGTACTTC. Protein translation: CANCSGTGGREQYF.